The clone carrying this T cell receptor (beta chain) has only a few counts. No antigen is known for it. TCRdb re-analysed the 5' RACE reads in MiXCR, keeping a single row per CDR3 protein. The sample lists 400,000 to 450,000 distinct CDR3 sequences; 17% were seen once. V was shortened by 1 base and J by 7 bases, with 10 bases between the two germline ends. The CDR3 covers 14 residues. Germline CDR1 and CDR2: LNHDA and SQIVND (reference sequence). The data originate from a study of CD8 T cells in ankylosing spondylitis. Findings of the study overall: Within ankylosing spondylitis blood, a TCR beta motif made up of eight highly homologous variants appeared to be characteristic.

Sequencing was done on a sample of blood, either unsorted or a sorted T cell fraction (not recorded which). The chain recombines TRBV19 with TRBJ1-4, with no clear D. The TCR sequence derives from a male donor with ankylosing spondylitis. In nucleotides, the CDR3 is TGTGCCAGTAGTATAGGGGCAGCCCCTGAAAAACTGTTTTTT. As protein: CASSIGAAPEKLFF.